This T cell receptor beta chain was found in a study of T cells in tumors and immune-related adverse events. Germline V gene lookup returns CDR1 MRHNA and CDR2 SNTAGT. V lost 5 bases and J lost 1; bases outside the gene matches: 3. This CDR3 contains 14 residues. The method was immunoSEQ multiplex PCR; TCRdb's version includes in-frame clones alone and lacks a portion of them. Among roughly 2,500 clones listed, approximately 83% were seen once. The J gene is TRBJ2-3, the V gene TRBV6-4; 7 positions match TRBD1. Sequencing used tumor tissue, obtained from a patient treated with anti-PD-1 therapy. The receptor comes from a female donor with metastatic renal cell carcinoma. The CDR3 loop is CASSRDRGTDTQYF. Written as DNA, the CDR3 is TGTGCCAGCAGTCGCGACAGGGGCACAGATACGCAGTATTTT.